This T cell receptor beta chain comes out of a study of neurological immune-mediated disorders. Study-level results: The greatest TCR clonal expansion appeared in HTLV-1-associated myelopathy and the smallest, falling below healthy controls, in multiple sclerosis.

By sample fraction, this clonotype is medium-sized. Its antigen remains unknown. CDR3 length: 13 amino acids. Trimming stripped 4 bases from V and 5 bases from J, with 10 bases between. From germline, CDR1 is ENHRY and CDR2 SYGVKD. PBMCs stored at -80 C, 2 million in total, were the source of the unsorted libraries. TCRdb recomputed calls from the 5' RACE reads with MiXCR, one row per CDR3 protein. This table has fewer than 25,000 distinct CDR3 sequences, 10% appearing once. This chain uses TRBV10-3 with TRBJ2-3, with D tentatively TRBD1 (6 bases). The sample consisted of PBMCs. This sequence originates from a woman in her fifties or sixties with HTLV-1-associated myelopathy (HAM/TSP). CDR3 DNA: TGTGCCATCAGTGTTAACAGGGTAGATACGCAGTATTTT. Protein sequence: CAISVNRVDTQYF.